Presented here are 5 T cell receptor beta chains from one specimen sequenced in a study of neurological immune-mediated disorders. TCRdb used MiXCR to reprocess the 5' RACE reads, holding one entry per CDR3 protein. The profile shows 60,000 to 85,000 distinct CDR3 sequences, just over 5% of them singletons. Material for sequencing was PBMCs. All receptors derive from a woman aged 25 to 39 with multiple sclerosis.

This clonotype was observed a handful of times. The CDR3 nucleotides read TGCGCCAGCAGCTTGGCCGGGAAGGGTTATGCCAATGAGCAGTTCTTC. Encoded protein: CASSLAGKGYANEQFF. The chain uses TRBV5-1 and TRBJ2-1; weak D call: TRBD2 (5 bases). The CDR3 sequence is 16 residues long. Trimming stripped 0 bases from V and 6 bases from J, with 16 bases between. CDR1 and CDR2 (germline): SGHRS, YFSETQ.

This clonotype was recorded many times. This chain links TRBV12-5 with TRBJ1-5; possibly TRBD1 for D (6 bases). Looked up from germline, CDR1 is LGHNT and CDR2 is FRNRAP. This CDR3 is built from 17 residues. Trimming shortened V by 1 base and J by 1 base, and 14 bases separated the two germline ends. This CDR3 is CASGLALAGASNQPQHF. The CDR3, as DNA: TGTGCTAGTGGTTTGGCGCTCGCGGGGGCGAGCAATCAGCCCCAGCATTTT.

At least ten counts were recorded for this clonotype. The chain has TRBV20-1 and TRBJ1-1; 10 nucleotides match TRBD1. The ends lost 6 bases at V and 1 base at J; junction bases unmatched: 29. This CDR3 is 22 amino acids long. Per the germline V gene, CDR1 is DFQATT and CDR2 is SNEGSKA (reference sequence). The CDR3 spells CSASRFLLYGDRGANGNTEAFF. The CDR3 DNA follows: TGCAGTGCAAGTCGTTTCCTTCTTTATGGGGACAGGGGTGCAAACGGGAACACTGAAGCTTTCTTT.

This clonotype was recorded many times. The CDR3 sequence: CAISESTVYQETQYF. For the CDR3, the DNA is TGTGCCATCAGTGAGTCGACAGTGTACCAAGAGACCCAGTACTTC. V is TRBV10-3 and J is TRBJ2-5; weak D call: TRBD1 (5 bases). This CDR3 region has 15 residues. Germline values: CDR1 ENHRY, CDR2 SYGVKD. V shed 0 bases and J shed 0 bases, with 8 bases lying between them.

This clonotype was counted many times. The chain couples TRBV20-1 to TRBJ1-1; a possible D gene is TRBD1 (5 bases). Germline CDR1 and CDR2: DFQATT and SNEGSKA (reference sequence). The CDR3 spans 14 residues. The V and J ends lost 0 bases and 0 bases respectively, with 8 bases between them. CDR3 nucleotides: TGCAGTGCTAGAGAGGGGGGGTTGAACACTGAAGCTTTCTTT. Amino acids: CSAREGGLNTEAFF.